The text below deals with one TCR beta chain. What it recognizes is unknown. Whether given at about 4 or about 12 weeks, second doses were pooled. Profiling relied on immunoSEQ multiplex PCR, and the TCRdb table lists in-frame clones only, not all of them. The repertoire holds about 120,000 clones, almost 95% seen once, with more than 1.5% in the top ten. This specimen belongs to a study of T cell responses to AZD1222 COVID-19 vaccine. Study-level findings and limits: A rise in Spike-specific TCR breadth and depth followed two AZD1222 doses.

This material consisted of peripheral blood, taken 28 days after the second AZD1222 dose. This receptor was taken from an adult who received the AZD1222 COVID-19 vaccine.

The CDR3 sequence is CASSDSYNEQFF. The CDR3 coding sequence is TGCGCCAGCAGTGACTCTTACAATGAGCAGTTCTTC. The chain employs TRBV10-1 and TRBJ2-1; D not resolved. This CDR3 comprises 12 residues. Germline V gives CDR1 WNHNN, CDR2 SYGVQD (reference sequence). V was pared by 3 bases and J by 4 bases, with 4 bases between.